This TCR gamma chain originates from a study of Vδ1+ human thymocytes. Regarding the study as a whole: Thymic delta-chain repertoires held roughly 20% Vdelta2 sequences and few Vdelta3, despite high sort purity. Thymic TRG and TRD repertoires appeared highly polyclonal, with Gaussian CDR3 length distributions. The authors advised highly purified populations and single-cell validation.

This clone came up a few times. The antigen remains unidentified. The CDR3 runs 13 residues. Trimming removed 2 bases from V and 12 bases from J; junction bases left unmatched: 13. CDR1 GITISATS and CDR2 ISYDGTV come from the germline V gene (reference sequence). After alphabeta T cell depletion, CD3+ Vdelta1+ Vdelta2- thymocytes were sorted. Vdelta1+ thymocyte sorts reached between roughly 97% and 99.6% purity. Extracted RNA was reverse transcribed into cDNA. The CDR3 regions were amplified by multiplex PCR from V-gene primers to a constant-region primer. TCRdb reapplied CATT to the multiplex PCR reads. This sample carries about 11,000 gamma-chain clones, roughly 45% of them seen once, and the ten largest clones take 2%.

The sample was Vdelta1+ gamma-delta thymocytes from the thymus. The subset was: FACS-sorted CD3+ TCRalphabeta- TCRVdelta1+ TCRVdelta2- thymocytes. This TCR came from a boy less than two years old who had congenital heart surgery. The chain recombines TRGV9 with TRGJ1 or TRGJ2. CDR3 amino acids: CALWEARDRGKLF. The CDR3 DNA sequence: TGTGCCTTGTGGGAGGCCCGGGATAGGGGGAAACTCTTT.